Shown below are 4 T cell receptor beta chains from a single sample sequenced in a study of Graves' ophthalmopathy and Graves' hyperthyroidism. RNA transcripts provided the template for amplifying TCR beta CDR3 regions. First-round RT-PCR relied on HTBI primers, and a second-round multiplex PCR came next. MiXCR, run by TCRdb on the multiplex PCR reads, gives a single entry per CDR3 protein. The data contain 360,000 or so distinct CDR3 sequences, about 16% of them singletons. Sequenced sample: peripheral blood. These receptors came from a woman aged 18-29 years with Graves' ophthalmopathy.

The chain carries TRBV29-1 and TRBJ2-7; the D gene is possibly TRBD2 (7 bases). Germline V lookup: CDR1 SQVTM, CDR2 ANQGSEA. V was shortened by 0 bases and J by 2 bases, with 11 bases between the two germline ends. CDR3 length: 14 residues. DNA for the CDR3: TGCAGCGTTGAAGATCGGCGGGGGCCCTACGAGCAGTACTTC. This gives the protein CSVEDRRGPYEQYF.

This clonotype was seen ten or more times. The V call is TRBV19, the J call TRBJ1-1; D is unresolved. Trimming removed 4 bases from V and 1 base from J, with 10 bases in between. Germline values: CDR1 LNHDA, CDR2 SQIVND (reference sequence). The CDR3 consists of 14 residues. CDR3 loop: CASSTSLGNTEAFF. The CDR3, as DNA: TGTGCCAGTAGTACCTCATTGGGGAACACTGAAGCTTTCTTT.

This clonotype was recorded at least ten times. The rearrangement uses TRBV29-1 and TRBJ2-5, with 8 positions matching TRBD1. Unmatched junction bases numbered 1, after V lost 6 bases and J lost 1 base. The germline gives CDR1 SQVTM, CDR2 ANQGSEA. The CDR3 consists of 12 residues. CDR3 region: CSVGQGQETQYF. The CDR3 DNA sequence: TGCAGCGTAGGACAGGGCCAAGAGACCCAGTACTTC.

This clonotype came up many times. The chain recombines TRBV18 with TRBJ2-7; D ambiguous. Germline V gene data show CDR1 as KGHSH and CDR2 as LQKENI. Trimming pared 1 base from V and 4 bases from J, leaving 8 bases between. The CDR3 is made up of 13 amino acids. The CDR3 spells CASSPLHVYEQYF. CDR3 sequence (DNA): TGTGCCAGCTCACCACTCCACGTTTACGAGCAGTACTTC.